The rows below give T cell receptor beta chains drawn from one sample of a study of CD8 T cells in Susac syndrome. Via MiXCR, TCRdb re-called the immunoSEQ multiplex PCR reads, giving one row per CDR3 protein. Among 250,000 to 350,000 distinct CDR3 sequences listed, roughly 84% were seen once. Input material: CD8+ T cells from PBMCs. These TCRs come from a human donor with multiple sclerosis. The CDR3 runs from the conserved cysteine through the conserved F or W. The order of the fields is J gene, V gene, D gene, CDR3 DNA, CDR3 protein. A D gene is named only where the DNA matches it firmly.

J gene: TRBJ2-1; V gene: TRBV28; D gene: NA; CDR3 DNA: TGTGCCAGCAGAAGTACCGGGACTCCTCTCTGGGAGCAGTTCTTC; CDR3 protein: CASRSTGTPLWEQFF
J gene: TRBJ2-3; V gene: TRBV28; D gene: NA; CDR3 DNA: TGTGCCAGCAGCCTGGTTGTGGGTGATACGCAGTATTTT; CDR3 protein: CASSLVVGDTQYF
J gene: TRBJ2-3; V gene: TRBV10-3; D gene: NA; CDR3 DNA: TGTGCCATCAGTGAAACCGGGGTGAGCACAGATACGCAGTATTTT; CDR3 protein: CAISETGVSTDTQYF
J gene: TRBJ2-7; V gene: TRBV30; D gene: TRBD1; CDR3 DNA: TGTGCCTGGAGTGTTGGGACAGGAGGGGACGAGCAGTACTTC; CDR3 protein: CAWSVGTGGDEQYF
J gene: TRBJ2-7; V gene: TRBV11-2; D gene: TRBD1; CDR3 DNA: TGTGCCAGCAGCTTAGGCCCCGGGACAGGGTCTAGAGAGCAGTACTTC; CDR3 protein: CASSLGPGTGSREQYF
J gene: TRBJ1-5; V gene: TRBV11-2; D gene: NA; CDR3 DNA: TGTGCCAGCAGCGGAATGGGGGGCCGCCAGCCCCAGCATTTT; CDR3 protein: CASSGMGGRQPQHF
J gene: TRBJ1-1; V gene: TRBV30; D gene: NA; CDR3 DNA: TGTGCCTGGAGGGCTGGTTGGGAAGCTTTCTTT; CDR3 protein: CAWRAGWEAFF
J gene: TRBJ1-2; V gene: TRBV5-6; D gene: NA; CDR3 DNA: TGTGCCAGCAGCTTGGGATCCCTCTCAAGCTATGGCTACACCTTC; CDR3 protein: CASSLGSLSSYGYTF
J gene: TRBJ1-5; V gene: TRBV5-1; D gene: NA; CDR3 DNA: TGCGCCAGCAGCTTGGGAGGGGCCCGGGGGCCCCAGCATTTT; CDR3 protein: CASSLGGARGPQHF
J gene: TRBJ2-7; V gene: TRBV20-1; D gene: NA; CDR3 DNA: TGCAGTTCTGATAATATAGCGGAGTACGAGCAGTACTTC; CDR3 protein: CSSDNIAEYEQYF
J gene: TRBJ2-1; V gene: TRBV20-1; D gene: TRBD2; CDR3 DNA: TGCAGTGCTAGAAAAATAGCGGGAGGACACTACAATGAGCAGTTCTTC; CDR3 protein: CSARKIAGGHYNEQFF